Listed below are T cell receptor beta chains from one sample, sequenced in a study of CD8 T cells in Susac syndrome. TCRdb re-called the immunoSEQ multiplex PCR reads with MiXCR, one entry per CDR3 protein. The table records about 280,000 distinct CDR3 sequences, approximately 84% of them present only once. Sequences were obtained from CD8+ T cells from PBMCs. The receptors derive from a human donor with multiple sclerosis. CDR3s include the opening cysteine and the closing phenylalanine or tryptophan. D genes are given only for firm matches. Size values are once, few and many counts, or a class for expanded clones, and some rows have none.

d_call j_call clone_size v_call cdr3_aa cdr3_nt
TRBD2 TRBJ2-7 - TRBV28 CASSNGLAGEYEQYF TGTGCCAGCAGCAACGGACTAGCGGGAGAATACGAGCAGTACTTC
- TRBJ2-7 - TRBV27 CASSWGPGSYEQYF TGTGCCAGCAGTTGGGGGCCTGGCTCCTACGAGCAGTACTTC
- TRBJ2-1 - TRBV28 CASSLRIPGAAYNEQFF TGTGCCAGCAGTTTAAGGATCCCGGGGGCTGCCTACAATGAGCAGTTCTTC
TRBD1 TRBJ2-7 - TRBV7-9 CASSTRTGRVYEQYF TGTGCCAGCAGCACCCGGACAGGGCGGGTCTACGAGCAGTACTTC
- TRBJ1-3 - TRBV6-5 CASSTLGLFSGNTIYF TGTGCCAGCAGTACTCTCGGACTGTTCTCTGGAAACACCATATATTTT
TRBD2 TRBJ2-2 - TRBV28 CASSFGLAGYRRAGELFF TGTGCCAGCAGTTTTGGACTAGCGGGATATAGACGGGCCGGGGAGCTGTTTTTT
- TRBJ1-2 - TRBV9 CASSPPPREPPGGYTF TGTGCCAGCAGCCCGCCCCCTCGGGAACCCCCAGGGGGCTACACCTTC
- TRBJ2-1 few TRBV7-8 CASSSAGPWWDEQFF TGTGCCAGCAGCTCAGCCGGGCCCTGGTGGGATGAGCAGTTCTTC
- TRBJ1-5 few TRBV4-1 CASSVQFNQPQHF TGCGCCAGCAGCGTACAGTTTAATCAGCCCCAGCATTTT
- TRBJ1-3 - TRBV25-1 CASSEYPLDVYSGNTIYF TGTGCCAGCAGTGAATATCCCCTCGACGTATACTCTGGAAACACCATATATTTT
- TRBJ1-2 once TRBV10-3 CAISESTDANYGYTF TGTGCCATCAGTGAGTCGACAGACGCTAACTATGGCTACACCTTC
TRBD2 TRBJ2-7 - TRBV14 CASSPRTSGRTYEQYF TGTGCCAGCAGCCCTAGGACTAGCGGGAGGACCTACGAGCAGTACTTC
- TRBJ1-1 - TRBV28 CASSWDGAGTEAFF TGTGCCAGCAGTTGGGACGGTGCGGGCACTGAAGCTTTCTTT
TRBD1 TRBJ2-3 - TRBV2 CASSEAGSAEWTGSTDTQYF TGTGCCAGCAGTGAAGCGGGATCAGCTGAATGGACAGGGAGCACAGATACGCAGTATTTT
TRBD1 TRBJ2-7 - TRBV6-6 CASSSGQGGEQYF TGTGCCAGCAGCTCAGGACAGGGGGGGGAGCAGTACTTC
- TRBJ2-2 few TRBV11-2 CASSLDLRVAGELFF TGTGCCAGCAGCTTAGACCTTAGGGTTGCCGGGGAGCTGTTTTTT
- TRBJ2-1 - TRBV10-3 CAISESGATYNEQFF TGTGCCATCAGTGAGTCCGGGGCTACCTACAATGAGCAGTTCTTC
TRBD2 TRBJ2-1 - TRBV27 CASSLIAGAYEQFF TGTGCCAGCAGTTTAATAGCGGGAGCTTATGAGCAGTTCTTC
TRBD2 TRBJ2-7 - TRBV20-1 CSARVKVAGAESYEQYF TGCAGTGCTAGAGTCAAGGTAGCGGGAGCGGAATCCTACGAGCAGTACTTC
- TRBJ2-4 once TRBV2 CASSRKGAKNIQYF TGTGCCAGCAGTAGGAAAGGGGCCAAAAACATTCAGTACTTC
TRBD2 TRBJ2-3 - TRBV4-1 CASSQGHGLATDTQYF TGCGCCAGCAGCCAAGGCCATGGACTAGCGACAGATACGCAGTATTTT
- TRBJ2-5 - TRBV27 CATAGLAQAGETQYF TGTGCCACCGCGGGTCTAGCGCAAGCTGGAGAGACCCAGTACTTC
- TRBJ2-5 - TRBV4-2 CASSPSHTGMETQYF TGTGCCAGCAGCCCCTCCCATACCGGGATGGAGACCCAGTACTTC
- TRBJ1-4 once TRBV20-1 CSAGPGTKNEKLFF TGCAGTGCTGGACCCGGGACAAAGAATGAAAAACTGTTTTTT
TRBD2 TRBJ2-7 once TRBV20-1 CSAGNLADSYEQYF TGCAGTGCTGGAAATCTAGCGGACTCCTACGAGCAGTACTTC
- TRBJ1-2 few TRBV7-9 CASSELGSYGYTF TGTGCCAGCAGCGAACTAGGCTCGTATGGCTACACCTTC